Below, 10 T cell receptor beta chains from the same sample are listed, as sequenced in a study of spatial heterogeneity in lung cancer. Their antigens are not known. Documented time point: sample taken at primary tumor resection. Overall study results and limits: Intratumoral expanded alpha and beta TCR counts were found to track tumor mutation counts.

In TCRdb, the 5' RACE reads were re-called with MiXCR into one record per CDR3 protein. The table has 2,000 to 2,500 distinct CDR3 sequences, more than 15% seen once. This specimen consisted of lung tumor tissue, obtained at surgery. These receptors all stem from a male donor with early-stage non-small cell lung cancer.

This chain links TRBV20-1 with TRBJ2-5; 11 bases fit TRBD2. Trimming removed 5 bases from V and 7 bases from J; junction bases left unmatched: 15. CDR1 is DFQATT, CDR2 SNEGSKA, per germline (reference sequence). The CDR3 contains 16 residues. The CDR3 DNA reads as TGCAGTGCTGGCGATTTAGCGGGAGGGCCGAGAGTGACCCAGTACTTC. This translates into CSAGDLAGGPRVTQYF.

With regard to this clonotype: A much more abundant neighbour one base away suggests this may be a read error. CDR3 nucleotide sequence: TGTGCCACCAGCAGAGATTTTGCACGGACTGAAGCTTTCTTT. This gives the protein CATSRDFARTEAFF. The genes are TRBV15 and TRBJ1-1, with D hard to call. Trimming cost V 0 bases and J 5 bases, with 10 bases left between them. This CDR3 is built from 14 residues. Germline V gives CDR1 LNHNV, CDR2 YYDKDF (reference sequence).

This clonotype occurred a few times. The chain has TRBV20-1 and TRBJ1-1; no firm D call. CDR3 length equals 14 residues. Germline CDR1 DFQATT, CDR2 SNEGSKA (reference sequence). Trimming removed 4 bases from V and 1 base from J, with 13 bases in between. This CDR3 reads CSATPLGWNTEAFF. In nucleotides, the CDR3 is TGCAGTGCTACACCCTTAGGATGGAACACTGAAGCTTTCTTT.

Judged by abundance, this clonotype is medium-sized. As DNA, the CDR3 is TGTGCCAGCAGCTTGGTGACAGCCCCTAACTATGGCTACACCTTC. Protein: CASSLVTAPNYGYTF. The chain is built from TRBV5-8 and TRBJ1-2, with D perhaps matching TRBD1 (5 bases). CDR1 and CDR2 (germline): SGHTS, YDEGEE. The CDR3 runs 15 residues. The V gene lost 0 bases and the J gene lost 0 bases, with 9 bases spanning the gap.

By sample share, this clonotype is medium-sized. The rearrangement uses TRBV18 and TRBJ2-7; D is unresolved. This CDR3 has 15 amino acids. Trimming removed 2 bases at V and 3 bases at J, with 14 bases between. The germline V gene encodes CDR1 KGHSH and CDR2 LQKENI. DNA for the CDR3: TGTGCCAGCTCACCAACGGTAGCCGGCCTCTACGAGCAGTACTTC. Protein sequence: CASSPTVAGLYEQYF.

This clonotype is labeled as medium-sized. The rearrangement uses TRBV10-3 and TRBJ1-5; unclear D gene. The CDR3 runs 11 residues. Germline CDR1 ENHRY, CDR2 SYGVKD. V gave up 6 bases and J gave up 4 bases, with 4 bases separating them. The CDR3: CAIRPNQPQHF. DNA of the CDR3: TGTGCCATCAGACCTAATCAGCCCCAGCATTTT.

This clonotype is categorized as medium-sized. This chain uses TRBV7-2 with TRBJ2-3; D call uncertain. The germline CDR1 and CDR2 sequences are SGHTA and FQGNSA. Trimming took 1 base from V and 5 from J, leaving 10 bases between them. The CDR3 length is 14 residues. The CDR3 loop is CASSLGYAEDTQYF. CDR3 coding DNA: TGTGCCAGCAGCTTAGGCTATGCCGAAGATACGCAGTATTTT.

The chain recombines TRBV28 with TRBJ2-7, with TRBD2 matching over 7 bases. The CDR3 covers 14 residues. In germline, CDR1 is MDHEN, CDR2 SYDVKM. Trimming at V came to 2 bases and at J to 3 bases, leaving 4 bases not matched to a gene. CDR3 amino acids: CASSLEQRDYEQYF. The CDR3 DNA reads TGTGCCAGCAGTTTAGAGCAGCGGGACTACGAGCAGTACTTC.

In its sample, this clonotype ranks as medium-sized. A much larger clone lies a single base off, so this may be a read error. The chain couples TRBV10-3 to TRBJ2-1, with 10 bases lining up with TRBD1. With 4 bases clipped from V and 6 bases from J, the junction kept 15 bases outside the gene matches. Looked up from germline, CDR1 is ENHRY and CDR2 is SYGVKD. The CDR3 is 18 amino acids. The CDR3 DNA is TGTGCCATCAGTGGGACAGGGGGTGGACTAGTGGGAGCCAATGAGCAGTTCTTC. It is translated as CAISGTGGGLVGANEQFF.

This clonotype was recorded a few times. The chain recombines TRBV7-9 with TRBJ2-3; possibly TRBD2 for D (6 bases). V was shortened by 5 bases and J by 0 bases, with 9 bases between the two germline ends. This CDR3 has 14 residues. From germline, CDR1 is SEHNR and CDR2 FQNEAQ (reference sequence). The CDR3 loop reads CASSRGTSTDTQYF. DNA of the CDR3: TGTGCCAGCAGCCGCGGGACTAGCACAGATACGCAGTATTTT.